This T cell receptor beta chain was sequenced in a study of cytomegalovirus exposure and HLA in healthy donors. This clone has a single count. Amplification used 60 Vbeta primers and 13 Jbeta primers. Assay used: immunoSEQ multiplex PCR; TCRdb lists only in-frame clones, some missing. Here the sample spans 100,000 to 150,000 clones, approximately 87% being singletons. The CDR3 contains 15 residues. The genes are TRBV21-1 and TRBJ1-5. TRBV21-1 is given as a pseudogene. The specimen was PBMCs. The receptor's source is a man younger than 35 in good health and CMV-seropositive. The CDR3 DNA reads as TGTGCCAGCAGCAAACGAGCCATGCCCAATCAGCCCCAGCATTTT. It codes for CASSKRAMPNQPQHF.